This T cell receptor beta chain comes out of a study of blood T cells in healthy people across ages. V shed 7 bases and J shed 5 bases, with 17 bases lying between them. Looked up from germline, CDR1 is MNHEY and CDR2 is SVGEGT. The length of the CDR3 is 14 residues. A second PCR, run for 7 to 11 cycles, used a sample-barcoded 5' primer plus a J-beta primer mix. There were at least 2.5 million CDR3-containing paired-end reads obtained from each sample. A single record per CDR3 protein comes from TCRdb applying MiXCR to the 5' RACE reads. The profile shows over 600,000 distinct CDR3 sequences, over 40% of them singletons.

Sequencing was carried out using blood. The V call is TRBV6-2 or TRBV6-3, the J call TRBJ1-1; no firm D call. The TCR originated in a man older than 75 in good health. The CDR3 sequence is CASNAPGRRTEAFF. The DNA for the CDR3 is TGTGCCAGCAACGCACCCGGTAGGAGGACTGAAGCTTTCTTT.